This T cell receptor (beta chain) was retrieved from a study of OX40 agonist ivuxolimab in advanced cancers. On the study more broadly: People in dose escalation had one of these cancers: hepatocellular carcinoma, melanoma, renal cell or head and neck cancer. Whole-study results and caveats: At doses 0.1 to 3.0 mg/kg, CD4+ and CD8+ clones expanded.

If patients had autoimmune disease history or systemic immunosuppression, they were excluded. In regard to this clone: Its target is unknown. The sample carries other DNA sequences with the same CDR3.

This CDR3 has 12 amino acids. The V gene lost 6 bases and the J gene lost 2 bases, with 7 bases spanning the gap. The germline V gene encodes CDR1 SNHLY and CDR2 FYNNEI. Repertoires were generated with immunoSEQ multiplex PCR, while TCRdb's copy carries only in-frame clones and drops some. This table holds 86,000 or so clones, 92% found once. This rearrangement joins TRBV2 to TRBJ2-5; D perhaps matches TRBD1 (5 bases). Sequenced here: CD4+ or CD8+ T cells sorted from blood, sampled in a trial of the OX40 agonist ivuxolimab. The clonotype was recovered from an adult with an advanced solid tumor such as melanoma, head and neck, liver or kidney cancer. CDR3 protein: CASSQGQETQYF. For the CDR3, the DNA is TGTGCCAGCAGCCAGGGACAAGAGACCCAGTACTTC.